Listed here are 17 T cell receptor beta chains from one sample, sequenced in a study of blood T cell repertoires in COVID-19. Using immunoSEQ multiplex PCR, the repertoire was profiled, and TCRdb retains in-frame clones only, with some absent. The sample contains about 340,000 clones, 86% of which appear only once. The source material was peripheral blood. Receptors were obtained from a woman aged 55-69 years with COVID-19, enrolled during active disease.

This clone has only one observation. The V call is TRBV27, the J call TRBJ2-1, with no clear D. Germline V CDR1 and CDR2: MNHEY, SMNVEV (reference sequence). The CDR3 spans 15 residues. V was clipped by 8 bases and J by 0 bases, with 14 bases between them. CDR3 protein: CASQWALSSYNEQFF. The DNA of the CDR3 is TGTGCCAGCCAATGGGCTTTAAGCTCCTACAATGAGCAGTTCTTC.

Worth noting for this clone: In the same sample, other DNA sequences code for this CDR3. The genes are TRBV5-1 and TRBJ2-5, with TRBD1 matching 9 bases. This CDR3 spans 15 amino acids. With V trimmed by 0 bases and J by 2 bases, 2 bases remained unmatched. Germline CDR1 SGHRS, CDR2 YFSETQ. In DNA form, the CDR3 reads TGCGCCAGCAGCTTGGGTGGGACAGGGCAAGAGACCCAGTACTTC. Its translation: CASSLGGTGQETQYF.

The chain uses TRBV2 and TRBJ2-1; 8 nucleotides align to TRBD1. The germline gives CDR1 SNHLY, CDR2 FYNNEI. The CDR3 consists of 14 residues. J lost 6 bases, V lost 3 bases, and 4 bases had no gene match. The CDR3 nucleotides read TGTGCCAGCAGTGAGGGACAGGCCCCCAATGAGCAGTTCTTC. Residues: CASSEGQAPNEQFF.

The V gene is TRBV5-4, the J gene TRBJ1-1; D ambiguous. The CDR3 is 12 amino acids. V was cut by 0 bases and J by 5 bases, with 5 bases left in between. Germline loops: CDR1 SGHNT, CDR2 YYREEE (reference sequence). The CDR3 loop is CASSLAKTEAFF. In DNA form, the CDR3 reads TGTGCCAGCAGCTTGGCCAAAACTGAAGCTTTCTTT.

V gene TRBV6-5 combines with J gene TRBJ1-2; D is uncertain. Germline lookup yields CDR1 MNHEY and CDR2 SVGAGI. The ends were cut back, 6 bases at V and 2 bases at J, with 16 bases in the middle. The CDR3 has 15 residues. CDR3 protein: CASSGLSGGNYGYTF. The CDR3 bases are TGTGCCAGCAGCGGCCTTAGTGGAGGAAACTATGGCTACACCTTC.

This chain uses TRBV2 with TRBJ1-2; D possibly corresponds to TRBD1 (6 bases). V was trimmed by 4 bases and J by 0 bases, leaving 9 bases between them. Germline CDR1 reads SNHLY; CDR2 reads FYNNEI. The CDR3 extends over 14 amino acids. CDR3 residues: CASSAGTTNYGYTF. CDR3 DNA sequence: TGTGCCAGCAGTGCCGGGACAACTAACTATGGCTACACCTTC.

This chain joins TRBV7-2 and TRBJ2-1; 8 bases map to TRBD1. CDR3 size: 13 residues. The trim removed 5 bases at V and 9 bases at J, leaving 6 bases unmatched. The germline V gene has CDR1 SGHTA and CDR2 FQGNSA. CDR3 DNA sequence: TGTGCCAGCAGCGCACAGGGGGGTGGTGAGCAGTTCTTC. Protein product: CASSAQGGGEQFF.

The V and J genes are TRBV30 and TRBJ2-3, with D perhaps matching TRBD1 (5 bases). V lost 0 bases, J lost 2 bases, and 12 bases lay in between. The CDR3 runs 15 residues. Germline assignment: CDR1 GTSNPN and CDR2 SVGIG (reference sequence). The CDR3 is CAWSVRGTFTDTQYF. In DNA form, the CDR3 reads TGTGCCTGGAGTGTAAGGGGTACGTTCACAGATACGCAGTATTTT.

This chain connects TRBV6-1 to TRBJ1-4, with a weak D call TRBD1 (5 bases). The CDR3 length is 15 residues. Deletions cut 2 bases from V and 7 bases from J, with 14 bases between. Germline assignment: CDR1 MNHNS and CDR2 SASEGT. The CDR3 region has the DNA TGTGCCAGCAGTGAAAGCGCGGGGGTCGCTGAAAAACTGTTTTTT. This gives the protein CASSESAGVAEKLFF.

This rearrangement joins TRBV13 to TRBJ2-4; TRBD1 matches at 9 bases. The germline V gene has CDR1 PRHDT and CDR2 FYEKMQ (reference sequence). The CDR3 has 14 amino acids. Losses at the gene ends were 5 bases for V and 5 bases for J; bases not matched to a gene: 4. The chain's CDR3 is CASSPRTGENIQYF. The DNA for the CDR3 is TGTGCCAGCAGCCCCCGGACAGGGGAAAACATTCAGTACTTC.

The rearrangement links TRBV29-1 to TRBJ2-2; 9 bases are a match to TRBD2. The J segment lost 5 bases and the V segment lost 7 bases, leaving 5 bases of the junction unmatched. This CDR3 has 13 residues. Germline CDR1 SQVTM, CDR2 ANQGSEA. The DNA for the CDR3 is TGCAGCGGGGGCAGCGGGGGGACCGGGGAGCTGTTTTTT. This translates into CSGGSGGTGELFF.

This clone was seen many times. This chain uses TRBV6-6 with TRBJ1-4; tentatively, D is TRBD1 (6 bases). Germline V CDR1 and CDR2: MNHNY, SVGAGI (reference sequence). The CDR3 contains 15 residues. Trimming cost V 4 bases and J 3 bases, with 12 bases left between them. CDR3 amino acids: CASSSIDRSNEKLFF. The DNA of the CDR3 is TGTGCCAGCAGTTCGATAGACAGGTCTAATGAAAAACTGTTTTTT.

This sequence joins TRBV10-1 and TRBJ2-1, with 12 positions matching TRBD2. This CDR3 spans 17 amino acids. V was clipped by 0 bases and J by 2 bases; unmatched bases: 2. CDR1 is WNHNN, CDR2 SYGVQD, per germline (reference sequence). The CDR3: CASSESLAGGPYNEQFF. The CDR3, as DNA: TGCGCCAGCAGTGAGTCACTAGCGGGGGGCCCCTACAATGAGCAGTTCTTC.

This chain links TRBV5-1 with TRBJ2-3; D not certain. Trimming removed 3 bases from V and 2 bases from J, with 16 bases in between. Germline lookup yields CDR1 SGHRS and CDR2 YFSETQ. The CDR3 has 16 residues. The chain's CDR3 is CASSSRPPRHTDTQYF. CDR3 in DNA: TGCGCCAGCAGCTCTAGACCGCCCCGGCACACAGATACGCAGTATTTT.

The CDR3 reads CASSRFTGYNPEAFF. CDR3 in DNA: TGTGCCAGCAGCAGATTTACGGGTTATAATCCGGAAGCTTTCTTT. V usage is TRBV4-2 and J usage is TRBJ1-1; the D is unclear. V was cut by 5 bases and J by 8 bases, with 21 bases left in between. From germline, CDR1 is LGHNA and CDR2 YNFKEQ. The CDR3 has 15 residues.

This clone appeared a single time. The chain is built from TRBV7-8 and TRBJ1-5, with 9 bases matching TRBD1. The CDR3 contains 17 residues. J gave up 2 bases and V 5 bases, and 10 bases lay outside the gene matches. Germline values: CDR1 SGHVS, CDR2 FQNEAQ. Here the CDR3 reads CASSSAGTGFGNQPQHF. The DNA for the CDR3 is TGTGCCAGCAGCAGCGCCGGGACAGGGTTCGGCAATCAGCCCCAGCATTTT.

CDR3: CASSLIFPPAGPSNEQFF. Written as DNA, the CDR3 is TGTGCCAGCAGTTTAATTTTTCCACCTGCGGGTCCATCCAATGAGCAGTTCTTC. The rearrangement joins TRBV28 to TRBJ2-1, with D perhaps TRBD2 (5 bases). The V end was cut by 2 bases, the J end by 6 bases, with 23 bases between. Germline V gene data show CDR1 as MDHEN and CDR2 as SYDVKM. The CDR3 covers 18 residues.